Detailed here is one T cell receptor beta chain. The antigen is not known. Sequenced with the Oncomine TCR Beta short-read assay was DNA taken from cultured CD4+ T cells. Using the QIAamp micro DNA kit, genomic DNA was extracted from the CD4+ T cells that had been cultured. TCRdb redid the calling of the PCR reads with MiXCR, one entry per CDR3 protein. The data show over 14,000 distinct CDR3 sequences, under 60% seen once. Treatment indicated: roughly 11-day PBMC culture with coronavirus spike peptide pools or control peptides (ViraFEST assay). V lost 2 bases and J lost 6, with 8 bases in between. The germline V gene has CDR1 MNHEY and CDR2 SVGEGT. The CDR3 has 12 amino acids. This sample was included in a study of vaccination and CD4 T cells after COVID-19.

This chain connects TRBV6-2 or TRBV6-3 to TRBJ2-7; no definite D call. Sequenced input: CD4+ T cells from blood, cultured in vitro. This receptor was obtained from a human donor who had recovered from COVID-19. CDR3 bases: TGTGCCAGCAGTTACAGGAGAGGCGAGCAGTACTTC. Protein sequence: CASSYRRGEQYF.